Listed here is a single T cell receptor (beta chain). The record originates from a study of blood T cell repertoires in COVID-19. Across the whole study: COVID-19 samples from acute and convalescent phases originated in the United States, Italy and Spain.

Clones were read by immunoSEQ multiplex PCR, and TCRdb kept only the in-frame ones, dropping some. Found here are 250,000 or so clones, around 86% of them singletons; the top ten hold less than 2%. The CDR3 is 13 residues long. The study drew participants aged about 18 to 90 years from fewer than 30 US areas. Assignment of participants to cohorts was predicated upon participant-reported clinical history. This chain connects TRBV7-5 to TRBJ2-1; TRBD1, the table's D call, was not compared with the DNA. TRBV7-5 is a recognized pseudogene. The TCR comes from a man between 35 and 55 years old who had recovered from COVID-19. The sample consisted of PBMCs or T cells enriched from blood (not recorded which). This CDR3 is CVRRTANYNEQFF. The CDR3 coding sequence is TGTGTCAGAAGGACAGCAAATTACAATGAGCAGTTCTTC.